Each of the 29 T cell receptor beta chains below was sequenced from the same sample in a study of shared clonotypes between healthy human individuals. The repertoire was sequenced with immunoSEQ multiplex PCR; TCRdb's copy has only in-frame clones and lacks some. Of about 2 million clones in the sample, over 85% were seen once. The specimen was naive CD4+ T cells sorted from blood. This sample's subset: CD45RA+ positively selected. These receptors were collected from a man younger than 35 in good health.

The V and J genes are TRBV14 and TRBJ1-1; no reliable D call. Per germline, CDR1 SGHDN and CDR2 FVKESK. V was cut by 0 bases and J by 11 bases, with 13 bases left in between. The CDR3 is 13 amino acids. The CDR3 coding sequence is TGTGCCAGCAGCCAAGACCCGGCGCGGATTGCTTTCTTT. As protein: CASSQDPARIAFF. The full variable domain, completed using reference TRBV14 and TRBJ1-1, is EAGVTQFPSHSVIEKGQTVTLRCDPISGHDNLYWYRRVMGKEIKFLLHFVKESKQDESGMPNNRFLAERTGGTYSTLKVQPAELEDSGVYFCASSQDPARIAFFGQGTRLTVV.

The chain has TRBV4-1 and TRBJ2-7; a weak D match, TRBD1 (6 bases). The CDR3 runs to 16 residues. CDR1 and CDR2 from the germline V gene are MGHRA and YSYEKL. V lost 0 bases and J 3 bases, leaving 15 bases between the germline ends. The CDR3 DNA sequence: TGCGCCAGCAGCCAAGAAATGTGGACAGCTCTCTACGAGCAGTACTTC. It specifies CASSQEMWTALYEQYF.

This rearrangement joins TRBV5-1 to TRBJ2-2; D unclear. The germline V gene has CDR1 SGHRS and CDR2 YFSETQ. The CDR3 runs 16 residues. V lost 3 bases to trimming and J lost 5 bases, with 17 bases between them. In DNA form, the CDR3 reads TGCGCCAGCAGCTCCAGGCCCCCCTCGATGACCGGGGAGCTGTTTTTT. Translating gives CASSSRPPSMTGELFF.

The chain is built from TRBV5-4 and TRBJ1-2; TRBD1 might be the D (5 bases). CDR3 length equals 13 residues. Per germline, CDR1 SGHNT and CDR2 YYREEE (reference sequence). Trimming took off 0 bases at V and 7 bases at J, with 10 bases between the two ends. The CDR3 bases are TGTGCCAGCAGCTTGGCAGGGATTGTTGGCTACACCTTC. Translating gives CASSLAGIVGYTF.

This clone was found a few times. At the DNA level, this CDR3 is encoded by other sequences in the same sample as well. The chain carries TRBV18 and TRBJ1-1; a possible D gene is TRBD1 (5 bases). Germline V gene sequence: CDR1 KGHSH, CDR2 LQKENI. V gave up 3 bases and J gave up 3 bases, with 8 bases separating them. This CDR3 has 13 residues. The CDR3 loop reads CASSPSRDTEAFF. The CDR3 DNA is TGTGCCAGCTCACCGTCCAGGGACACTGAAGCTTTCTTT.

The chain couples TRBV2 to TRBJ1-4; D might be TRBD1 (6 bases). Germline assignment: CDR1 SNHLY and CDR2 FYNNEI. The CDR3 contains 13 residues. Trimming pared 4 bases from V and 8 bases from J, leaving 11 bases between. The CDR3 sequence is CASSGQGWEKLFF. The CDR3, as DNA: TGTGCCAGCAGTGGCCAGGGGTGGGAAAAACTGTTTTTT.

In regard to this clone: The same CDR3 also results from other DNA sequences found in this sample. The chain recombines TRBV5-4 with TRBJ2-7; no definite D call. Per the germline V gene, CDR1 is SGHNT and CDR2 is YYREEE (reference sequence). V lost 0 bases and J lost 2, with 9 bases in between. CDR3 length: 14 amino acids. CDR3 sequence (DNA): TGTGCCAGCAGCTTGGGTGGACGGACCTACGAGCAGTACTTC. This encodes CASSLGGRTYEQYF.

Comments on this clone: Other DNA sequences within the sample encode an identical CDR3. This chain links TRBV28 with TRBJ1-2; D gene uncertain. There are 13 residues in the CDR3. Germline V gene lookup returns CDR1 MDHEN and CDR2 SYDVKM. Trimming stripped 2 bases from V and 2 bases from J, with 6 bases between. CDR3 in DNA: TGTGCCAGCAGTTTAGGGTCCAACTATGGCTACACCTTC. This encodes CASSLGSNYGYTF.

The rearrangement uses TRBV4-3 and TRBJ1-4; D remains unclear. CDR3 length equals 15 residues. The germline V gene encodes CDR1 LGHNA and CDR2 YSLEER. V was shortened by 1 base and J by 7 bases, with 13 bases between the two germline ends. The CDR3 sequence is CASSQGQSDREKLFF. For the CDR3, the DNA is TGCGCCAGCAGCCAAGGGCAGTCAGATCGTGAAAAACTGTTTTTT.

The chain employs TRBV2 and TRBJ2-3; 7 nucleotides line up with TRBD1. CDR3 length: 15 residues. J lost 1 base, V lost 4 bases, and 5 bases had no gene match. Germline assignment: CDR1 SNHLY and CDR2 FYNNEI. Here the CDR3 reads CASSATGAGTDTQYF. The CDR3 DNA reads as TGTGCCAGCAGTGCAACAGGGGCGGGCACAGATACGCAGTATTTT.

The chain links TRBV5-4 to TRBJ2-5, with 9 bases identical to TRBD2. Germline CDR1 reads SGHNT; CDR2 reads YYREEE (reference sequence). The CDR3 consists of 14 residues. J was trimmed by 5 bases and V by 6 bases; bases with no gene match: 8. DNA of the CDR3: TGTGCCAGCAAGGGCGGGGGGGCTATGGAGACCCAGTACTTC. Encoded protein: CASKGGGAMETQYF.

The chain is built from TRBV19 and TRBJ2-7, with D tentatively TRBD1 or TRBD2 (6 bases each). The CDR3 contains 17 residues. Germline V lookup: CDR1 LNHDA, CDR2 SQIVND (reference sequence). The V end lost 7 bases, the J end lost 0 bases, and 22 bases lay between the germline ends. The CDR3 sequence: CASKGGPGRGSSYEQYF. The CDR3 bases are TGTGCCAGTAAAGGGGGACCAGGGCGGGGAAGCTCCTACGAGCAGTACTTC.

This clone was counted a single time. The DNA of the CDR3 is TGTGCCAGCAGCGTGACGGGACAGCCCTACGAGCAGTACTTC. Encoded protein: CASSVTGQPYEQYF. The chain employs TRBV9 and TRBJ2-7; 7 bases are shared with TRBD1. Germline V gene sequence: CDR1 SGDLS, CDR2 YYNGEE. The CDR3 covers 14 residues. V lost 2 bases to trimming and J lost 2 bases; unmatched junction nucleotides: 4.

About this clone itself: Just one base apart from a much larger clone, this may be a read error. This rearrangement joins TRBV5-1 to TRBJ1-2, with a possible D match to TRBD1 (5 bases). CDR1 is SGHRS, CDR2 YFSETQ, per germline. V was shortened by 7 bases and J by 4 bases, with 20 bases between the two germline ends. CDR3 length equals 15 residues. CDR3 in DNA: TGCGCCAGCGGCCCCTCCGTGACAGAGATCTATGGCTACACCTTC. Its translation: CASGPSVTEIYGYTF.

Regarding this clone: This sample includes further DNA sequences coding for the same CDR3. This chain uses TRBV6-1 with TRBJ2-3; 7 bases are a match to TRBD2. Germline V gene lookup returns CDR1 MNHNS and CDR2 SASEGT. The J segment lost 3 bases and the V segment lost 4 bases, leaving 4 bases of the junction unmatched. This CDR3 spans 14 amino acids. CDR3 in DNA: TGTGCCAGCAGTGCGGGACTATCGACAGATACGCAGTATTTT. This codes for CASSAGLSTDTQYF.

The chain recombines TRBV7-9 with TRBJ1-5, with D maybe TRBD1 (5 bases). Between the trimmed V and J ends, which lost 1 base and 4 bases, there was a span of 17 bases. Germline loops: CDR1 SEHNR, CDR2 FQNEAQ (reference sequence). The CDR3 has 17 residues. For the CDR3, the DNA is TGTGCCAGCAGCTTAGGAGGAAAGGAGGGGATAAATCAGCCCCAGCATTTT. Amino acids: CASSLGGKEGINQPQHF.

This clone was observed a single time. The V and J genes are TRBV19 and TRBJ2-2; no clear D. The CDR3 runs 16 residues. Germline-derived CDR1 and CDR2 are LNHDA and SQIVND (reference sequence). Between the trimmed V and J ends, which lost 10 bases and 6 bases, there was a span of 24 bases. This chain's CDR3 is CANPTPFEAPPGELFF. CDR3 in DNA: TGTGCCAACCCGACCCCATTTGAAGCTCCCCCCGGGGAGCTGTTTTTT. Based on the CDR3 plus reference TRBV19 and TRBJ2-2, the full variable domain is DGGITQSPKYLFRKEGQNVTLSCEQNLNHDAMYWYRQDPGQGLRLIYYSQIVNDFQKGDIAEGYSVSREKKESFPLTVTSAQKNPTAFYLCANPTPFEAPPGELFFGEGSRLTVL.

The chain recombines TRBV6-6 with TRBJ1-1; D not resolved. V was cut by 8 bases and J by 3 bases, with 13 bases left in between. CDR3 size: 13 residues. CDR1 is MNHNY and CDR2 is SVGAGI in the germline V gene (reference sequence). CDR3 loop: CASPKNKDTEAFF. The DNA of the CDR3 is TGTGCCAGCCCCAAGAACAAGGACACTGAAGCTTTCTTT.

The chain joins TRBV9 to TRBJ2-1, with D possibly called TRBD1 or TRBD2 (5 bases each). This CDR3 region has 17 residues. Trimming stripped 4 bases from V and 7 bases from J, with 24 bases between. The V gene's germline CDR1 is SGDLS and CDR2 YYNGEE. CDR3 nucleotides: TGTGCCAGCAGCCCTGACCCGGGACCCCGCTGGTGGAATGAGCAGTTCTTC. Protein sequence: CASSPDPGPRWWNEQFF. Using reference TRBV9 and TRBJ2-1 for the parts outside the CDR3, the full variable domain is DSGVTQTPKHLITATGQRVTLRCSPRSGDLSVYWYQQSLDQGLQFLIQYYNGEERAKGNILERFSAQQFPDLHSELNLSSLELGDSALYFCASSPDPGPRWWNEQFFGPGTRLTVL.

The rearrangement uses TRBV7-9 and TRBJ2-6; D uncertain. The germline gives CDR1 SEHNR, CDR2 FQNEAQ (reference sequence). Trimming cost V 5 bases and J 0 bases, with 8 bases left between them. CDR3 length: 15 amino acids. The CDR3 DNA sequence: TGTGCCAGCAGCCTTGGCGTCTCTGGGGCCAACGTCCTGACTTTC. Translated: CASSLGVSGANVLTF.

The V call is TRBV7-9, the J call TRBJ1-5; maybe TRBD1 (5 bases). The germline CDR1 and CDR2 sequences are SEHNR and FQNEAQ (reference sequence). V shed 2 bases and J shed 0 bases, with 14 bases lying between them. CDR3 length: 17 residues. The CDR3 bases are TGTGCCAGCAGCTTATCGTACGGGGCTAGTAGCAATCAGCCCCAGCATTTT. Translation gives CASSLSYGASSNQPQHF.

The chain uses TRBV18 and TRBJ2-7; 7 nucleotides agree with TRBD1. The junction had 4 bases not matched to a gene; V was cut back by 2 bases and J by 3 bases. Germline loops: CDR1 KGHSH, CDR2 LQKENI. The CDR3 totals 14 residues. The CDR3 protein is CASSPKGQYYEQYF. The CDR3 DNA is TGTGCCAGCTCACCAAAGGGACAGTACTACGAGCAGTACTTC.

This chain joins TRBV7-9 and TRBJ2-1, with 8 bases lining up with TRBD2. CDR1 and CDR2 from the germline V gene are SEHNR and FQNEAQ (reference sequence). The V and J ends lost 6 bases and 6 bases, in that order; junction bases with no gene match: 13. The CDR3 runs 16 residues. The CDR3 is CASRPRSGTRGNEQFF. The DNA of the CDR3 is TGTGCCAGCAGGCCCCGGTCCGGGACTAGGGGCAATGAGCAGTTCTTC.

The chain recombines TRBV6-5 with TRBJ1-2; D is unclear. The CDR3 covers 14 residues. V was clipped by 0 bases and J by 1 base, with 6 bases between them. Germline CDR1 reads MNHEY; CDR2 reads SVGAGI. In nucleotides, the CDR3 is TGTGCCAGCAGTTACTCCGGGTTTAACTATGGCTACACCTTC. Amino acid sequence: CASSYSGFNYGYTF.

The rearrangement links TRBV5-5 to TRBJ1-4; TRBD1 might be the D (5 bases). V was shortened by 4 bases and J by 4 bases, with 14 bases between the two germline ends. The CDR3 extends over 15 amino acids. In germline, CDR1 is SGHKS, CDR2 YYEKEE (reference sequence). The CDR3 is CASSLTGRSNEKLFF. The CDR3 DNA reads as TGTGCCAGCAGCCTCACGGGACGGAGTAATGAAAAACTGTTTTTT.

This chain joins TRBV5-1 and TRBJ2-5; 11 bases line up with TRBD2. CDR3 length: 16 amino acids. Trimming cost V 4 bases and J 1 base; bases outside gene matches: 6. The germline CDR1 and CDR2 sequences are SGHRS and YFSETQ. Here the CDR3 reads CASSLFGTSGQETQYF. DNA of the CDR3: TGCGCCAGCAGCCTTTTCGGGACTAGCGGCCAAGAGACCCAGTACTTC.

This sequence joins TRBV4-1 and TRBJ2-7; weak D call: TRBD1 (6 bases). Germline CDR1 MGHRA, CDR2 YSYEKL. V was pared by 0 bases and J by 3 bases, with 9 bases between. This CDR3 has 14 residues. DNA of the CDR3: TGCGCCAGCAGCCAAGAACCAGGGGTCTACGAGCAGTACTTC. This translates into CASSQEPGVYEQYF.

This clone was seen a single time. The chain is built from TRBV28 and TRBJ2-5; TRBD1 matches 8 bases. CDR1 is MDHEN and CDR2 is SYDVKM in the germline V gene. V gave up 5 bases and J gave up 3 bases; unmatched junction bases: 8. The CDR3 is 15 residues long. The CDR3 nucleotides read TGTGCCAGCAGTCCATTCGGACAGGGTAAAGAGACCCAGTACTTC. Translation: CASSPFGQGKETQYF.

V gene TRBV27 combines with J gene TRBJ2-1; 9 bases match TRBD1. The germline gives CDR1 MNHEY, CDR2 SMNVEV (reference sequence). The V segment lost 7 bases and the J segment 8 bases; nucleotides outside the gene matches: 15. The CDR3 has 16 amino acids. The CDR3 nucleotides are TGTGCCAGCACCAAAGGATACACAGGGGGCGGGGATGAGCAGTTCTTC. This encodes CASTKGYTGGGDEQFF.